This T cell receptor beta chain is drawn from a study of T-cell reconstitution after alpha-beta-depleted transplantation in children. The CDR3 extends over 14 amino acids. Germline loops: CDR1 SQVTM, CDR2 ANQGSEA. The germline V and J ends were trimmed by 5 bases and 7 bases, with 18 bases remaining between them. Preparation of the TCRbeta library involved a method that used unique molecular identifiers. TCRdb processed the PCR reads anew with MiXCR; each CDR3 protein has one entry. The repertoire holds about 980,000 distinct CDR3 sequences, with 25% to 35% as singletons. General study findings and limits: It was newly produced T cells that mostly accounted for T-cell counts and diversity one year after transplant. Where some patients showed high TCRbeta diversity at day 60, it came from recipient T cells and thymic progenitors that had survived. Reportedly, roughly two months post-transplant, alpha-beta T cells arose from several hundred expanded graft clones.

This clonotype was seen more than once but under ten times. The antigen is not known. The V call is TRBV29-1, the J call TRBJ2-4; D is tentatively TRBD1 or TRBD2 (7 bases each). Sequenced material: PBMCs, mostly from graft donor cells, taken 360 days after TCRalphabeta/CD19-depleted stem cell transplant. This receptor was identified in a boy younger than two who had a stem cell transplant for SCID, so the T cells may come from the graft donor. CDR3 amino acids: CSVIRGQGGNIQYF. The CDR3 DNA reads as TGCAGCGTTATCCGAGGGCAGGGGGGGAACATTCAGTACTTC.